Listed below are T cell receptor beta chains from one sample, sequenced in a study of blood T cells in healthy people across ages. TCRdb reprocessed the 5' RACE reads with MiXCR, giving one entry per CDR3 protein. The repertoire holds 1.5 million to 2 million distinct CDR3 sequences, less than 50% seen once, with less than 2.5% in the top ten. Sequenced material: blood. Source of these receptors: a woman aged 40 to 50 in good health. Both conserved end residues are part of each CDR3. D genes are given only for firm matches. Clone size, where shown, is once, few, many, or a class for clones that have expanded.

V gene: TRBV12-3/TRBV12-4
D gene: TRBD1
clone size: -
J gene: TRBJ2-4
CDR3 length: 18
CDR3 DNA: TGTGCCAGCAGTTTACGGATCGTGGGACAGAGGCTCGAAAACATTCAGTACTTC
CDR3 protein: CASSLRIVGQRLENIQYF

V gene: TRBV29-1
D gene: TRBD2
clone size: -
J gene: TRBJ2-4
CDR3 length: 12
CDR3 DNA: TGCAGCGTTGCTGGGGGGGGAAACATTCAGTACTTC
CDR3 protein: CSVAGGGNIQYF

V gene: TRBV20-1
D gene: TRBD1
clone size: -
J gene: TRBJ1-2
CDR3 length: 15
CDR3 DNA: TGCAGTGCTAGCGGAGGGACAGGGAGAAACTATGGCTACACCTTC
CDR3 protein: CSASGGTGRNYGYTF

V gene: TRBV20-1
D gene: -
clone size: -
J gene: TRBJ2-1
CDR3 length: 14
CDR3 DNA: TGCAGTGCTAGAGGTCCGGGATCCTACAATGAGCAGTTCTTC
CDR3 protein: CSARGPGSYNEQFF

V gene: TRBV10-3
D gene: TRBD2
clone size: -
J gene: TRBJ2-5
CDR3 length: 15
CDR3 DNA: TGTGCCGTCAGTGACGGTAGCGGGGGCCACTGCGGGCAGTACTTC
CDR3 protein: CAVSDGSGGHCGQYF

V gene: TRBV7-2
D gene: -
clone size: -
J gene: TRBJ2-3
CDR3 length: 13
CDR3 DNA: TGTGCCAGCAGCACCCGACGCACAGATACGCAGTATTTT
CDR3 protein: CASSTRRTDTQYF

V gene: TRBV27
D gene: -
clone size: -
J gene: TRBJ1-6
CDR3 length: 15
CDR3 DNA: TGTGCCAGCAGTTCGAATGGGTCTGATAATTCACCCCTCCACTTT
CDR3 protein: CASSSNGSDNSPLHF

V gene: TRBV10-2
D gene: TRBD1
clone size: -
J gene: TRBJ1-1
CDR3 length: 16
CDR3 DNA: TGCGCCAGCAGCGGAGGGACAGGGGGAATTGGCACTGAAGCTTTCTTT
CDR3 protein: CASSGGTGGIGTEAFF

V gene: TRBV20-1
D gene: -
clone size: few
J gene: TRBJ2-3
CDR3 length: 14
CDR3 DNA: TGCAGTTCACACCGGGGGGCCCCCCCAGATACGCAGTATTTT
CDR3 protein: CSSHRGAPPDTQYF

V gene: TRBV29-1
D gene: -
clone size: -
J gene: TRBJ2-5
CDR3 length: 14
CDR3 DNA: TGCAGCGTTGAAGATCCGGTACAGGCAGAGACCCAGTACTTC
CDR3 protein: CSVEDPVQAETQYF

V gene: TRBV11-2
D gene: -
clone size: -
J gene: TRBJ2-2
CDR3 length: 17
CDR3 DNA: TGTGCCAGCAGCTCTAGGCTTCGGGGGGCTCCAACCGGGGAGCTGTTTTTT
CDR3 protein: CASSSRLRGAPTGELFF

V gene: TRBV29-1
D gene: -
clone size: -
J gene: TRBJ2-5
CDR3 length: 13
CDR3 DNA: TGCAGCGTTGAACTCTGGGGGGTGGAGACCCAGTACTTC
CDR3 protein: CSVELWGVETQYF

V gene: TRBV7-2
D gene: TRBD1
clone size: once
J gene: TRBJ1-2
CDR3 length: 15
CDR3 DNA: TGTGCCAGCAGCTTATTGCCCGGGACAGGGGTAGGCTACACCTTC
CDR3 protein: CASSLLPGTGVGYTF

V gene: TRBV12-3/TRBV12-4
D gene: -
clone size: few
J gene: TRBJ2-3
CDR3 length: 13
CDR3 DNA: TGTGCCAGCCCAGGCCCCTACCCAGATACGCAGTATTTT
CDR3 protein: CASPGPYPDTQYF

V gene: TRBV4-3
D gene: -
clone size: -
J gene: TRBJ1-5
CDR3 length: 15
CDR3 DNA: TGCGCCAGCAGCCAAGTCGTCAGCAGCAATCAGCCCCAGCATTTT
CDR3 protein: CASSQVVSSNQPQHF

V gene: TRBV29-1
D gene: -
clone size: few
J gene: TRBJ2-7
CDR3 length: 14
CDR3 DNA: TGCAGCGTTGAAGATGGAAGAGGGGGTAACGAGCAGTACTTC
CDR3 protein: CSVEDGRGGNEQYF

V gene: TRBV15
D gene: -
clone size: -
J gene: TRBJ1-4
CDR3 length: 18
CDR3 DNA: TGTGCCACCAGCAGAGGAACAGGGATAATTAGAGGGGGTGAAAAACTGTTTTTT
CDR3 protein: CATSRGTGIIRGGEKLFF

V gene: TRBV15
D gene: -
clone size: -
J gene: TRBJ2-3
CDR3 length: 11
CDR3 DNA: TGTGCCGCCAGTACGAGTCGGGAGCAGTATTTT
CDR3 protein: CAASTSREQYF

V gene: TRBV6-6
D gene: TRBD1
clone size: -
J gene: TRBJ1-5
CDR3 length: 17
CDR3 DNA: TGTGCCAGCAGTTATAAGGTGGGACAGGGGTACAATCAGCCCCAGCATTTT
CDR3 protein: CASSYKVGQGYNQPQHF

V gene: TRBV4-3
D gene: -
clone size: many
J gene: TRBJ2-7
CDR3 length: 14
CDR3 DNA: TGCGCCAGCAGCCACCTCCTCACGTCCCACGAGCAGTACTTC
CDR3 protein: CASSHLLTSHEQYF

V gene: TRBV27
D gene: -
clone size: -
J gene: TRBJ1-1
CDR3 length: 17
CDR3 DNA: TGTGCCAGCACCTCTCCGGCGGGCACAGGTTGTAACACTGAAGCTTTCTTT
CDR3 protein: CASTSPAGTGCNTEAFF

V gene: TRBV4-1
D gene: -
clone size: -
J gene: TRBJ2-7
CDR3 length: 15
CDR3 DNA: TGCGCCAGCAGCCAAGAGACACCAAGCTCCTACGAGCAGTACTTC
CDR3 protein: CASSQETPSSYEQYF

V gene: TRBV29-1
D gene: -
clone size: -
J gene: TRBJ1-2
CDR3 length: 13
CDR3 DNA: TGCAGCGTGGGAAGCGCAACCAACTATGGCTACACCTTC
CDR3 protein: CSVGSATNYGYTF

V gene: TRBV11-2
D gene: -
clone size: -
J gene: TRBJ1-2
CDR3 length: 13
CDR3 DNA: TGTGCCAGCAGCTTAAACGGGGTGAGCGGCTACACCTTC
CDR3 protein: CASSLNGVSGYTF

V gene: TRBV7-2
D gene: TRBD2
clone size: -
J gene: TRBJ2-3
CDR3 length: 15
CDR3 DNA: TGTGCCAGCAGCTTAGCAGCGGGGGGGCTTGATACGCAGTATTTT
CDR3 protein: CASSLAAGGLDTQYF

V gene: TRBV9
D gene: -
clone size: -
J gene: TRBJ2-6
CDR3 length: 19
CDR3 DNA: TGTGCCAGCAGCGTAGAAGTAGGGAGCTTGACCTCTGGGGCCAACGTCCTGACTTTC
CDR3 protein: CASSVEVGSLTSGANVLTF

V gene: TRBV3-1
D gene: -
clone size: few
J gene: TRBJ2-5
CDR3 length: 16
CDR3 DNA: TGTGCCAGCAGCCCCTTAGATGGAGGGAGTAGGGAGACCCAGTACTTC
CDR3 protein: CASSPLDGGSRETQYF

V gene: TRBV6-5
D gene: -
clone size: few
J gene: TRBJ2-2
CDR3 length: 15
CDR3 DNA: TGTGCCAGCAGGTGGACAGAGTCTTACACCGGGGAGCTGTTTTTT
CDR3 protein: CASRWTESYTGELFF

V gene: TRBV24-1
D gene: -
clone size: -
J gene: TRBJ2-1
CDR3 length: 17
CDR3 DNA: TGTGCCACCAGTGATTTATCCCAGGGGAGCTCCTACAATGAGCAGTTCTTC
CDR3 protein: CATSDLSQGSSYNEQFF

V gene: TRBV10-3
D gene: TRBD1
clone size: few
J gene: TRBJ2-3
CDR3 length: 15
CDR3 DNA: TGTGCCATCAGCTTACCGGGACAGGGGATAGATACGCAGTATTTT
CDR3 protein: CAISLPGQGIDTQYF

V gene: TRBV7-2
D gene: -
clone size: -
J gene: TRBJ1-2
CDR3 length: 15
CDR3 DNA: TGTGCCAGCAGCTTAGCGCAGAACAGGAGCTATGGCTACACCTTC
CDR3 protein: CASSLAQNRSYGYTF

V gene: TRBV5-6
D gene: TRBD1
clone size: -
J gene: TRBJ2-7
CDR3 length: 14
CDR3 DNA: TGTGCCAGCAGCTCGGATCTTGACAGGGGCGAGCAGTACTTC
CDR3 protein: CASSSDLDRGEQYF

V gene: TRBV6-2/TRBV6-3
D gene: TRBD1
clone size: -
J gene: TRBJ2-1
CDR3 length: 15
CDR3 DNA: TGTGCCAGCTTAAAACAGGGGCGACCCTACAATGAGCAGTTCTTC
CDR3 protein: CASLKQGRPYNEQFF

V gene: TRBV25-1
D gene: -
clone size: -
J gene: TRBJ2-3
CDR3 length: 13
CDR3 DNA: TGTGCCAGCAGTGGGGGGGCGGTGGATACGCAGTATTTT
CDR3 protein: CASSGGAVDTQYF

V gene: TRBV20-1
D gene: -
clone size: -
J gene: TRBJ2-7
CDR3 length: 13
CDR3 DNA: TGCAGTGCTAGAGGACCGCGTCCCGATGAGCAGTACTTC
CDR3 protein: CSARGPRPDEQYF

V gene: TRBV29-1
D gene: TRBD2
clone size: -
J gene: TRBJ2-3
CDR3 length: 14
CDR3 DNA: TGCAGCTTAAAGCGGGGATTTGGCACAGATACGCAGTATTTT
CDR3 protein: CSLKRGFGTDTQYF

V gene: TRBV20-1
D gene: TRBD1
clone size: few
J gene: TRBJ2-7
CDR3 length: 14
CDR3 DNA: TGCAGTGCTAGATGGGACAGGGGGCCCTACGAGCAGTACTTC
CDR3 protein: CSARWDRGPYEQYF

V gene: TRBV6-6
D gene: -
clone size: -
J gene: TRBJ2-7
CDR3 length: 12
CDR3 DNA: TGTGCCAGTTACAGAACCCCCTACGAGCAGTACTTC
CDR3 protein: CASYRTPYEQYF

V gene: TRBV20-1
D gene: TRBD2
clone size: few
J gene: TRBJ2-1
CDR3 length: 14
CDR3 DNA: TGCAGTGCTAGCTCTAGCGGGGCAAGCAATGAGCAGTTCTTC
CDR3 protein: CSASSSGASNEQFF

V gene: TRBV7-9
D gene: -
clone size: -
J gene: TRBJ2-7
CDR3 length: 16
CDR3 DNA: TGTGCCAGCAGCCTCGCCAGGGGCTCTACCTACAATGAGCAGTACTTC
CDR3 protein: CASSLARGSTYNEQYF

V gene: TRBV5-1
D gene: -
clone size: -
J gene: TRBJ2-3
CDR3 length: 16
CDR3 DNA: TGCGCCAGCAGCTTGGAGGCTAGCGATTCCACAGATACGCAGTATTTT
CDR3 protein: CASSLEASDSTDTQYF

V gene: TRBV15
D gene: -
clone size: -
J gene: TRBJ2-5
CDR3 length: 16
CDR3 DNA: TGTGCCACCAGCAGAGGGTATGGACAGACAGAAGAGACCCAGTACTTC
CDR3 protein: CATSRGYGQTEETQYF

V gene: TRBV20-1
D gene: TRBD1
clone size: -
J gene: TRBJ2-5
CDR3 length: 12
CDR3 DNA: TGCAGTGCCATAACAGGGGAGGAGACCCAGTACTTC
CDR3 protein: CSAITGEETQYF

V gene: TRBV3-1
D gene: -
clone size: few
J gene: TRBJ2-6
CDR3 length: 16
CDR3 DNA: TGTGCCAGCAGCCCATCAGAGGTCCTCGGGGCCAACGTCCTGACTTTC
CDR3 protein: CASSPSEVLGANVLTF

V gene: TRBV27
D gene: -
clone size: -
J gene: TRBJ2-1
CDR3 length: 13
CDR3 DNA: TGTGCCAGCAGTTTATCGTTGGTGGGGGAGCAGTTCTTC
CDR3 protein: CASSLSLVGEQFF

V gene: TRBV20-1
D gene: -
clone size: once
J gene: TRBJ1-6
CDR3 length: 14
CDR3 DNA: TGCAGTGCTAGAACGGGGGTGTGTAATTCACCCCTCCACTTT
CDR3 protein: CSARTGVCNSPLHF

V gene: TRBV6-2/TRBV6-3
D gene: -
clone size: many
J gene: TRBJ2-1
CDR3 length: 13
CDR3 DNA: TGTGCCAGCCTCAGCTTAGTCGAAAATGAGCAGTTCTTC
CDR3 protein: CASLSLVENEQFF

V gene: TRBV20-1
D gene: TRBD2
clone size: few
J gene: TRBJ2-5
CDR3 length: 15
CDR3 DNA: TGCAGTGCGGCCCGACTAGCGGTGGGTTCAGAGACCCAGTACTTC
CDR3 protein: CSAARLAVGSETQYF

V gene: TRBV18
D gene: -
clone size: few
J gene: TRBJ2-3
CDR3 length: 14
CDR3 DNA: TGTGCCAGCTCACCACGTACGGGGGTAGATACGCAGTATTTT
CDR3 protein: CASSPRTGVDTQYF

V gene: TRBV20-1
D gene: -
clone size: -
J gene: TRBJ1-5
CDR3 length: 13
CDR3 DNA: TGCAGTGCTAGAGGACAGAGCAATCAGCCCCAGCATTTT
CDR3 protein: CSARGQSNQPQHF

V gene: TRBV5-1
D gene: -
clone size: -
J gene: TRBJ2-1
CDR3 length: 14
CDR3 DNA: TGCGCCAGCAGCCGAGGCTTGACTAGCAATGAGCAGTTCTTC
CDR3 protein: CASSRGLTSNEQFF

V gene: TRBV20-1
D gene: TRBD2
clone size: -
J gene: TRBJ2-5
CDR3 length: 14
CDR3 DNA: TGCAGTGCTATCCCGGGACTAGCAGGAGAGACCCAGTACTTC
CDR3 protein: CSAIPGLAGETQYF

V gene: TRBV20-1
D gene: TRBD2
clone size: once
J gene: TRBJ2-3
CDR3 length: 17
CDR3 DNA: TGCAGTGCTAGAGGTTCTAGCGGGGGGATGTCGGCAGATACGCAGTATTTT
CDR3 protein: CSARGSSGGMSADTQYF

V gene: TRBV5-1
D gene: -
clone size: few
J gene: TRBJ2-3
CDR3 length: 14
CDR3 DNA: TGCGCCAGCAGCTTGGTACTAGGCCCAGATACGCAGTATTTT
CDR3 protein: CASSLVLGPDTQYF

V gene: TRBV5-1
D gene: TRBD1
clone size: -
J gene: TRBJ2-5
CDR3 length: 16
CDR3 DNA: TGCGCCAGCAGCTTGGTTACAGGGGTCGGGGATGAGACCCAGTACTTC
CDR3 protein: CASSLVTGVGDETQYF

V gene: TRBV5-6
D gene: -
clone size: -
J gene: TRBJ2-7
CDR3 length: 14
CDR3 DNA: TGTGCCAGCAGCTTGGGGGGGACTCTATACGAGCAGTACTTC
CDR3 protein: CASSLGGTLYEQYF

V gene: TRBV4-3
D gene: -
clone size: -
J gene: TRBJ2-4
CDR3 length: 16
CDR3 DNA: TGCGCCAGCAGCCAGTCAAACCACCGGGACAAAAACATTCAGTACTTC
CDR3 protein: CASSQSNHRDKNIQYF